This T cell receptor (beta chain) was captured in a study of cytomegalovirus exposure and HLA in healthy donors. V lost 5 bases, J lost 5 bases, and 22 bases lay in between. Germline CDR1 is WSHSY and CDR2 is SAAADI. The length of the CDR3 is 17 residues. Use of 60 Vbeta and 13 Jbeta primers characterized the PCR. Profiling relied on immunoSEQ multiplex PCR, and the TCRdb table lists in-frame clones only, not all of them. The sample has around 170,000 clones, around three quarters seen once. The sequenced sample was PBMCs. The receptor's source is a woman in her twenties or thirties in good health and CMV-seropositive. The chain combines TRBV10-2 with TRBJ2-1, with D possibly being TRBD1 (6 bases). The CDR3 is CASSLTRDTLWDNEQFF. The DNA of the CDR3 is TGCGCCAGCAGTCTTACACGGGACACTCTTTGGGACAATGAGCAGTTCTTC.